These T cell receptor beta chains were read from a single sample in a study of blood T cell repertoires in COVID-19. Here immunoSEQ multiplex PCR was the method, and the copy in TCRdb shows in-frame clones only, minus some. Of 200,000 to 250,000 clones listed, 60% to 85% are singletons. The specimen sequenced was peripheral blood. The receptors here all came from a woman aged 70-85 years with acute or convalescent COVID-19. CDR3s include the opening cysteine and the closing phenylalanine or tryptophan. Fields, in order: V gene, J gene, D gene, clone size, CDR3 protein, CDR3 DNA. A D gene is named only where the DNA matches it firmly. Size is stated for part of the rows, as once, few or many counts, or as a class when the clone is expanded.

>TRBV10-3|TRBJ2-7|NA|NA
CAISESRTAGEQYF
TGTGCCATCAGTGAGTCGCGGACTGCCGGAGAGCAGTACTTC
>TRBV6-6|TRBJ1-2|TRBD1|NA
CASISTGTGYGYTF
TGTGCCAGCATTAGTACCGGGACAGGGTATGGCTACACCTTC
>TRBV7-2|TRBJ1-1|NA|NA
CASSPGPPTGGNTEAFF
TGTGCCAGCAGCCCAGGCCCCCCCACAGGCGGGAACACTGAAGCTTTCTTT
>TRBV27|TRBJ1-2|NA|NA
CASSLGRGPYGYTF
TGTGCCAGCAGTTTAGGCAGGGGCCCCTATGGCTACACCTTC
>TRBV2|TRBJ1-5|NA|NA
CASSTQGGGGQPQHF
TGTGCCAGCAGTACTCAAGGAGGGGGGGGACAGCCCCAGCATTTT
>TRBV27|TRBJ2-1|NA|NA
CASSFRVSTYNEQFF
TGTGCCAGCAGTTTTAGAGTGAGTACCTACAATGAGCAGTTCTTC
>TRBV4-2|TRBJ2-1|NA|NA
CASSQDNEADWGNEQFF
TGTGCCAGCAGCCAAGATAACGAAGCGGATTGGGGAAATGAGCAGTTCTTC
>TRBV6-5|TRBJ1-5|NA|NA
CASSLDRYNQPQHF
TGTGCCAGCAGCCTAGACAGGTACAATCAGCCCCAGCATTTT
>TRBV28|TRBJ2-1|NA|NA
CALGGSSYNEQFF
TGTGCCTTGGGGGGTTCCTCCTACAATGAGCAGTTCTTC
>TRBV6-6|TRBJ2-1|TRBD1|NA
CASSSPGQSGNEQFF
TGTGCCAGCAGTTCACCGGGACAGAGTGGGAATGAGCAGTTCTTC
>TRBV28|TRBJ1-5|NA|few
CASSLRTSGGSNQPQHF
TGTGCCAGCAGTTTACGGACGTCCGGGGGGAGCAATCAGCCCCAGCATTTT
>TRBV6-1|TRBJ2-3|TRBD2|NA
CASSDNPPGLAGAADTQYF
TGTGCCAGCAGTGATAATCCTCCGGGACTAGCGGGAGCAGCAGATACGCAGTATTTT
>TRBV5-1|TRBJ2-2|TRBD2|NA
CASSTSGRLNIGELFF
TGCGCCAGCAGCACTAGCGGGAGGCTAAACATCGGGGAGCTGTTTTTT